This is a list of T cell receptor beta chains from one sample in a study of beta chain features in type 1 diabetes. Only in-frame clones appear in the TCRdb table, and some are missing; sequencing was by immunoSEQ multiplex PCR. This table has some 240,000 clones, 16% appearing once. Sequencing used naive CD4+ T cells from blood. The receptor set was obtained from a man aged 25-45 years with type 1 diabetes. The CDR3 runs from the conserved cysteine through the conserved F or W. D genes are given only for firm matches. Expanded clones get a size class; other rows say once, few or many, or leave the size out.

NA,TRBV23-1,16,TRBJ1-5,NA,TGCGCCAGCACCTTAATCGGACCTCGGAGCAATCAGCCCCAGCATTTT,CASTLIGPRSNQPQHF
few,TRBV30,14,TRBJ2-1,TRBD2,TGTGCCGGGAGCGGGCTAGCGGGGTACAATGAGCAGTTCTTC,CAGSGLAGYNEQFF
NA,TRBV29-1,14,TRBJ2-7,NA,TGCAGCGTCGTAACCTCGGGGGCCTCCTACGAGCAGTACTTC,CSVVTSGASYEQYF
NA,TRBV18,11,TRBJ2-7,NA,TGTGCCAGCTCAAGACAGGACGAGCAGTACTTC,CASSRQDEQYF
NA,TRBV27,14,TRBJ1-2,NA,TGTGCCAGCAGTCCGTGGGCCAGAGACTATGGCTACACCTTC,CASSPWARDYGYTF
NA,TRBV2,13,TRBJ2-1,NA,TGTGCCAGCACGGTAGCGTCCCGCAATGAGCAGTTCTTC,CASTVASRNEQFF
few,TRBV28,15,TRBJ2-3,TRBD1,TGTGCCAGCGATAGTGGGACAGCTAGCACAGATACGCAGTATTTT,CASDSGTASTDTQYF
few,TRBV29-1,15,TRBJ2-5,TRBD1,TGCAGCGTTGAAGCTCCGGGACAGGAGAAAGAGACCCAGTACTTC,CSVEAPGQEKETQYF
NA,TRBV7-9,12,TRBJ2-5,NA,TGTGCCAGCAGCTTGTCGGGGGAGACCCAGTACTTC,CASSLSGETQYF
NA,TRBV7-2,15,TRBJ2-7,TRBD2,TGTGCCAGCAGTCCGCGGCGGGAGGGCTTTAACGAGCAGTACTTC,CASSPRREGFNEQYF
few,TRBV10-3,14,TRBJ2-1,NA,TGTGCCATCAGTGAGACAGGGACCTACAATGAGCAGTTCTTC,CAISETGTYNEQFF
few,TRBV15,14,TRBJ2-3,TRBD2,TGTGCCACCAGCCAGAGACTAGCGCAAGATACGCAGTATTTT,CATSQRLAQDTQYF
few,TRBV7-2,11,TRBJ2-7,NA,TGTGCCAGCAGGCTCTCCTACGAGCAGTACTTC,CASRLSYEQYF
few,TRBV4-2,14,TRBJ2-5,NA,TGTGCCAGCAGTCCCGCCTCGACGGAAGAGACCCAGTACTTC,CASSPASTEETQYF